These T cell receptor beta chains were read from a single sample in a study of T cells in Graves' hyperthyroidism and ophthalmopathy. From the multiplex PCR reads, TCRdb called clonotypes with MiXCR, one entry per CDR3 protein. The repertoire holds 200,000 to 250,000 distinct CDR3 sequences, with around 25% as singletons. Specimen: blood. The receptors come from a woman aged 40 to 50 with Graves' ophthalmopathy. The CDR3 runs from the conserved cysteine through the conserved F or W. A D gene is named only where the DNA matches it firmly. Rows may omit the clone size; those that give it use once, few, many or a size class.

>many|-|TRBJ2-7|TRBV6-1
CASSETILEEREQYF
TGTGCCAGCAGTGAAACAATTCTTGAGGAGAGGGAGCAGTACTTC
>many|-|TRBJ2-4|TRBV28
CASSETAKNIQYF
TGTGCCAGCAGCGAGACGGCCAAAAACATTCAGTACTTC
>-|-|TRBJ2-7|TRBV7-2
CASGAQGTSYEQYF
TGTGCCAGCGGAGCCCAGGGGACTTCCTACGAGCAGTACTTC
>many|TRBD2|TRBJ2-7|TRBV2
CASSPGLAGDEQYF
TGTGCCAGCAGCCCCGGACTAGCGGGAGACGAGCAGTACTTC
>many|-|TRBJ2-6|TRBV12-3/TRBV12-4
CASSITGTGANVLTF
TGTGCCAGCAGTATTACAGGGACTGGGGCCAACGTCCTGACTTTC
>many|TRBD1|TRBJ2-7|TRBV2
CASSKGAGYDEQYF
TGTGCCAGCAGTAAGGGGGCGGGCTACGACGAGCAGTACTTC
>-|TRBD2|TRBJ2-5|TRBV7-3
CASSRTLTSGSQETQYF
TGTGCCAGCAGCCGAACACTGACTAGCGGGTCCCAAGAGACCCAGTACTTC
>many|TRBD1|TRBJ2-5|TRBV2
CASSRDRAAETQYF
TGTGCCAGCAGTCGCGACAGGGCGGCGGAGACCCAGTACTTC
>-|-|TRBJ1-1|TRBV12-3/TRBV12-4
CASSLVKGSTEAFF
TGTGCCAGCAGTTTAGTAAAGGGGTCCACTGAAGCTTTCTTT
>many|TRBD2|TRBJ2-5|TRBV29-1
CSVEDGGLAGWETQYF
TGCAGCGTTGAAGATGGAGGACTAGCGGGATGGGAGACCCAGTACTTC
>many|-|TRBJ2-2|TRBV28
CASRTGGPNTGELFF
TGTGCCAGCAGGACCGGAGGACCCAACACCGGGGAGCTGTTTTTT
>many|TRBD2|TRBJ2-5|TRBV6-5
CASSYSDLAGHETQYF
TGTGCCAGCAGTTACTCAGATTTAGCGGGACACGAGACCCAGTACTTC
>few|TRBD1|TRBJ2-7|TRBV5-1
CASSSSGQGFYEEQYF
TGCGCCAGCAGCTCCTCGGGACAGGGATTCTACGAGGAGCAGTACTTC
>-|TRBD1|TRBJ2-7|TRBV20-1
CSARANRGSYEQYF
TGCAGTGCTAGAGCCAACAGGGGGTCCTACGAGCAGTACTTC
>-|-|TRBJ2-5|TRBV7-3
CASSRTHQETQYF
TGTGCCAGCAGCCGGACACACCAAGAGACCCAGTACTTC
>-|TRBD1|TRBJ1-5|TRBV28
CASSLTGTGVRGNQPQHF
TGTGCCAGCAGTCTAACCGGGACAGGGGTTAGGGGCAATCAGCCCCAGCATTTT
>many|TRBD2|TRBJ2-7|TRBV24-1
CATSDDRTSGRSEQYF
TGTGCCACCAGTGACGACCGGACTAGCGGGAGAAGCGAGCAGTACTTC
>many|-|TRBJ2-5|TRBV6-5
CASSYNVGETQYF
TGTGCCAGCAGTTACAACGTGGGAGAGACCCAGTACTTC
>-|-|TRBJ1-2|TRBV28
CASSCYREGGYSF
TGTGCCAGCAGCTGCTACAGGGAGGGTGGCTACAGCTTC
>once|-|TRBJ1-2|TRBV6-5
CASSYSRGHNYGYTF
TGTGCCAGCAGTTACTCACGGGGTCATAACTATGGCTACACCTTC
>many|-|TRBJ2-5|TRBV15
CATSRDRGGETQYF
TGTGCCACCAGCAGAGATAGAGGGGGGGAGACCCAGTACTTC
>-|TRBD1|TRBJ2-7|TRBV12-3/TRBV12-4
CASAESPGGAEQYF
TGTGCCAGCGCCGAAAGCCCAGGGGGCGCCGAGCAGTACTTC
>many|TRBD1|TRBJ1-2|TRBV19
CARPGGLRQGYTF
TGTGCCAGACCAGGGGGCCTAAGACAAGGCTACACCTTC
>-|-|TRBJ1-2|TRBV7-3
CASSSIGGHGYGYTF
TGTGCCAGCAGTTCTATTGGAGGGCACGGCTATGGCTACACCTTC
>-|TRBD2|TRBJ2-2|TRBV11-1
CASSDSASGTSPGELFF
TGTGCCAGCAGCGATAGTGCTAGCGGGACATCGCCCGGGGAGCTGTTTTTT
>many|-|TRBJ2-5|TRBV4-1
CASSLHSAGTQYF
TGCGCCAGCAGCCTTCACAGCGCGGGGACCCAGTACTTC
>many|TRBD1|TRBJ1-5|TRBV24-1
CATSDSLDRDNQPQHF
TGTGCCACCAGTGATTCGCTCGACAGGGACAATCAGCCCCAGCATTTT
>many|-|TRBJ1-1|TRBV11-1
CASSFGRTNTEAFF
TGTGCCAGCAGCTTCGGCAGAACGAACACTGAAGCTTTCTTT
>many|-|TRBJ2-5|TRBV5-1
CASSFGGRETQYF
TGTGCCAGCAGTTTCGGGGGGCGAGAGACCCAGTACTTC
>many|-|TRBJ1-2|TRBV28
CASSSTDLGRRYGYTF
TGTGCCAGCAGCTCAACCGACCTGGGGAGGCGATATGGCTACACCTTC